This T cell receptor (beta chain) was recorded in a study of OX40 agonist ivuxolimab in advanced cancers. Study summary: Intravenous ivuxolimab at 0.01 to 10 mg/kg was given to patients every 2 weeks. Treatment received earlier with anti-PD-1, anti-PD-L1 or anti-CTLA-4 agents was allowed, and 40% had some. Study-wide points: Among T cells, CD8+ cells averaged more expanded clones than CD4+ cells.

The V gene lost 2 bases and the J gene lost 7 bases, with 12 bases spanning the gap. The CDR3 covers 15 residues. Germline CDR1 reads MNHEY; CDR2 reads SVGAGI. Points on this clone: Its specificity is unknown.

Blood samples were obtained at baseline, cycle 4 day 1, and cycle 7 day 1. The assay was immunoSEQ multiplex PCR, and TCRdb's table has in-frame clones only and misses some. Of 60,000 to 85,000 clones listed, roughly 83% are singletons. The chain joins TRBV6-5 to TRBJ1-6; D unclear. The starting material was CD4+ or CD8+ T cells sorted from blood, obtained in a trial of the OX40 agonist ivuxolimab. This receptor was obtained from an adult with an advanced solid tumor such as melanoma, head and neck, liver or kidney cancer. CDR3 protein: CASSYEAQANSPLHF. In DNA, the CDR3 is TGTGCCAGCAGTTACGAGGCCCAGGCAAATTCACCCCTCCACTTT.